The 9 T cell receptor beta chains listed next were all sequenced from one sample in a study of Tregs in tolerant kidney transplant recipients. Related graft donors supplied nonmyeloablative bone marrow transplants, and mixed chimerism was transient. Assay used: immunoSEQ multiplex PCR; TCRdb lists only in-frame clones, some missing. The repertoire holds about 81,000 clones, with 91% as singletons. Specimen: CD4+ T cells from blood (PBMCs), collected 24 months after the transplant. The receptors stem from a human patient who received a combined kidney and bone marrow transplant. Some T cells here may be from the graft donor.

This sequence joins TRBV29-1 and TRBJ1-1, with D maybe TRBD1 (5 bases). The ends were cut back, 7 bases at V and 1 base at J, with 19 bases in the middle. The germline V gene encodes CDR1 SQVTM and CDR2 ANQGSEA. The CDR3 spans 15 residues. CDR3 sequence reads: CSARSRGSENTEAFF. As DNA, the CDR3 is TGCAGCGCTAGGAGCCGGGGGTCGGAGAACACTGAAGCTTTCTTT.

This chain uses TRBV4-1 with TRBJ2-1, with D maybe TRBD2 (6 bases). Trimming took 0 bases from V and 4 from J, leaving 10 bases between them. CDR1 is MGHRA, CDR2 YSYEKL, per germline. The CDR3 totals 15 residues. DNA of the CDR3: TGCGCCAGCAGCCAAGATGCGGGGCGATACAATGAGCAGTTCTTC. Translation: CASSQDAGRYNEQFF.

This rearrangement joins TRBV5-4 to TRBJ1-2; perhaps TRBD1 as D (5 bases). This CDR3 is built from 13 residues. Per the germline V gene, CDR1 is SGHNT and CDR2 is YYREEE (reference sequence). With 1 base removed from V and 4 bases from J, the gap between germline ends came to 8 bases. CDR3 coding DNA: TGTGCCAGCAGCTTGATCAGGGCCTATGGCTACACCTTC. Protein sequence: CASSLIRAYGYTF.

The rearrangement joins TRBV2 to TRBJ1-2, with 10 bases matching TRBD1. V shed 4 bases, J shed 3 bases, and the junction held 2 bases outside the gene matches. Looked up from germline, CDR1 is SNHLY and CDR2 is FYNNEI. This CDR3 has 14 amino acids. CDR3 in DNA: TGTGCCAGCAGTGGGGACAGGGGTTACTATGGCTACACCTTC. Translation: CASSGDRGYYGYTF.

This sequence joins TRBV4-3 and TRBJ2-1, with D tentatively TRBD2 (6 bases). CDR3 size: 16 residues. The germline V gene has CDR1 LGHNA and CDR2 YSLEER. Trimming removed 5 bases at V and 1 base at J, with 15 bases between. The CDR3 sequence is CASSTTSTSSYNEQFF. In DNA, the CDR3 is TGCGCCAGCAGCACCACTAGCACCTCTTCCTACAATGAGCAGTTCTTC.

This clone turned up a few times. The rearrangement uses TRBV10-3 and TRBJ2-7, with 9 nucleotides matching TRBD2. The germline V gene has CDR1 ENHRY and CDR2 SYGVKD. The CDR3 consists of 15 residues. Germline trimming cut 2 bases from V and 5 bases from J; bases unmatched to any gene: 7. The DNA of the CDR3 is TGTGCCATCAGTGAGGTAGTAGCGGGAGAGCACGAGCAGTACTTC. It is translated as CAISEVVAGEHEQYF.

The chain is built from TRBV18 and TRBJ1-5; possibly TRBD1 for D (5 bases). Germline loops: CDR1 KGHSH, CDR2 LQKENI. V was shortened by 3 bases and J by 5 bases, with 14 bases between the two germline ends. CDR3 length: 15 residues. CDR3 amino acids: CASSPAGGRDQPQHF. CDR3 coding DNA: TGTGCCAGCTCACCTGCCGGGGGACGAGATCAGCCCCAGCATTTT. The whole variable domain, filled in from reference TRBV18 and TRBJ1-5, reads NAGVMQNPRHLVRRRGQEARLRCSPMKGHSHVYWYRQLPEEGLKFMVYLQKENIIDESGMPKERFSAEFPKEGPSILRIQQVVRGDSAAYFCASSPAGGRDQPQHFGDGTRLSIL.

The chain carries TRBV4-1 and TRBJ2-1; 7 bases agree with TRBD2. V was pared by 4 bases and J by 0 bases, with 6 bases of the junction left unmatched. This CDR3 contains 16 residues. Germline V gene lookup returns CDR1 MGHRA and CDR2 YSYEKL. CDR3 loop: CASSLFGGSSYNEQFF. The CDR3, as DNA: TGCGCCAGCAGCCTCTTCGGGGGGAGCTCCTACAATGAGCAGTTCTTC.

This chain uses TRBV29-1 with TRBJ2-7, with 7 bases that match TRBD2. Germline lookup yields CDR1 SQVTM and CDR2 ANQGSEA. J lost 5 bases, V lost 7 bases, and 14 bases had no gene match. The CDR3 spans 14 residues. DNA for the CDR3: TGCAGCGCTGGGGGGGGGAGTGGAACAGACGAGCAGTACTTC. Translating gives CSAGGGSGTDEQYF.